The 30 T cell receptor beta chains below all came from one sample that was sequenced in a study of CD8+CD57+ T cells in acquired aplastic anemia. CD8+CD57+ cell expansion had been shown by flow cytometry in patients chosen for sequencing. The template used for profiling TCR beta VDJ and CDR3 was genomic DNA. TCRdb itself ran the reads through MiXCR, one entry per CDR3 protein. Among about 180,000 distinct CDR3 sequences listed, around 50% were seen once. Material for sequencing was sorted CD4+, CD8+, or CD8+CD57+ T cells (not recorded which) from PBMCs. Source of these receptors: a human donor with aplastic anemia.

Turning to this clonotype: A read error may account for a junction end that differs from germline. The chain uses TRBV7-4 and TRBJ2-7, with a weak D call TRBD1 (5 bases). The CDR3 covers 13 residues. Germline CDR1 reads SGHVT; CDR2 reads SQSDAQ. The CDR3 sequence is CASSRQPSYDQYF. DNA of the CDR3: TGCGCCAGCAGCAGACAGCCCTCCTACGACCAGTACTTC.

On this clonotype: One end of the junction fails to match germline, which may point to a read error. The rearrangement joins TRBV10-3 to TRBJ1-2; a weak D match, TRBD1 (5 bases). In germline, CDR1 is ENHRY, CDR2 SYGVKD. CDR3 length equals 15 residues. CDR3 protein: CASSEASRARGGYTF. CDR3 DNA sequence: TGTGCCAGCAGTGAAGCCTCTAGGGCCCGGGGGGGCTACACCTTC.

There are many counts of this clonotype. V usage is TRBV6-1 and J usage is TRBJ2-2, with D possibly TRBD1 on 6 matching bases. V lost 6 bases and J lost 3, with 17 bases in between. The CDR3 spans 16 residues. Germline lookup yields CDR1 MNHNS and CDR2 SASEGT. CDR3 protein: CASSQLGGRDTGELFF. The CDR3 DNA follows: TGTGCCAGCAGCCAACTAGGGGGACGGGACACCGGGGAGCTGTTTTTT.

The rearrangement links TRBV24-1 to TRBJ2-7; possible D gene TRBD1, 6 bases. This CDR3 spans 13 amino acids. Per the germline V gene, CDR1 is KGHDR and CDR2 is SFDVKD. Trimming left V 2 bases short and J 3 bases short, with 7 bases between. The CDR3 DNA follows: TGTGCCACCAGTGATTCGACAGGCTACGAGCAGTACTTC. It codes for CATSDSTGYEQYF.

This clonotype occurred many times. The chain uses TRBV9 and TRBJ2-1; D not certain. Germline-derived CDR1 and CDR2 are SGDLS and YYNGEE. This CDR3 has 18 residues. V was cut by 0 bases and J by 0 bases, with 16 bases left in between. The CDR3 nucleotides are TGTGCCAGCAGCGTAGGCTTCGGGCAGAACAGCTCCTACAATGAGCAGTTCTTC. This translates into CASSVGFGQNSSYNEQFF.

This clonotype was detected many times. The chain combines TRBV3-1 with TRBJ2-7; D gene uncertain. The CDR3 covers 15 residues. V was pared by 0 bases and J by 1 base, with 10 bases between. The germline CDR1 and CDR2 sequences are LGHDT and YNNKEL (reference sequence). The CDR3 nucleotides read TGTGCCAGCAGCCAAGAAGGGCAACTTTCCTACGAGCAGTACTTC. It yields the protein CASSQEGQLSYEQYF.

There are many counts of this clonotype. The V gene is TRBV19, the J gene TRBJ2-3; TRBD2 is a possible D gene (6 bases). This CDR3 is 15 amino acids long. The V gene lost 6 bases and the J gene lost 0 bases, with 13 bases spanning the gap. Germline V gene lookup returns CDR1 LNHDA and CDR2 SQIVND (reference sequence). CDR3 sequence (DNA): TGTGCCAGTAGAGATCGGGGAGGCAGCACAGATACGCAGTATTTT. This encodes CASRDRGGSTDTQYF. The whole variable domain, remainder taken from reference TRBV19 and TRBJ2-3, is DGGITQSPKYLFRKEGQNVTLSCEQNLNHDAMYWYRQDPGQGLRLIYYSQIVNDFQKGDIAEGYSVSREKKESFPLTVTSAQKNPTAFYLCASRDRGGSTDTQYFGPGTRLTVL.

The rearrangement links TRBV7-3 to TRBJ1-1; unclear D gene. Trimming left V 5 bases short and J 7 bases short, with 11 bases between. Per the germline V gene, CDR1 is SGHTA and CDR2 is FQGTGA. CDR3 length equals 12 residues. CDR3 amino acids: CASSPLAGEAFF. The DNA of the CDR3 is TGTGCCAGCAGCCCATTAGCAGGTGAAGCTTTCTTT.

In its sample, this clonotype was seen many times. The chain uses TRBV19 and TRBJ1-2; 10 bases map to TRBD1. The trim removed 7 bases at V and 7 bases at J, leaving 15 bases unmatched. The CDR3 covers 16 residues. Germline V gene sequence: CDR1 LNHDA, CDR2 SQIVND (reference sequence). The CDR3 region has the DNA TGTGCCAGTACCCCCTTGGGGACAGGGGTATCGCTTGGCTACACCTTC. This translates into CASTPLGTGVSLGYTF.

The genes are TRBV19 and TRBJ1-1; D gene uncertain. V dropped 5 bases and J dropped 3 bases, with 10 bases sitting between them. This CDR3 contains 13 residues. From germline, CDR1 is LNHDA and CDR2 SQIVND (reference sequence). The CDR3 nucleotides read TGTGCCAGTAGTGCCGGGTGGTACACTGAAGCTTTCTTT. This sequence encodes CASSAGWYTEAFF.

This clonotype was detected many times. The chain couples TRBV3-1 to TRBJ1-6, with a tentative D call TRBD1 (5 bases). Per the germline V gene, CDR1 is LGHDT and CDR2 is YNNKEL (reference sequence). This CDR3 has 15 residues. The V and J ends lost 5 bases and 10 bases respectively, with 18 bases between them. This CDR3 reads CASSSGWGRPSPLHF. Written as DNA, the CDR3 is TGTGCCAGCAGCTCAGGGTGGGGACGTCCCTCACCCCTCCACTTT.

This clonotype was detected ten times or more. This chain connects TRBV29-1 to TRBJ1-2, with D possibly TRBD1 on 5 matching bases. From germline, CDR1 is SQVTM and CDR2 ANQGSEA. Trimming cost V 1 base and J 4 bases, with 7 bases left between them. The CDR3 is 12 amino acids. CDR3 nucleotides: TGCAGCGTTGAAGGGGGCCTCTATGGCTACACCTTC. This codes for CSVEGGLYGYTF.

The rearrangement uses TRBV11-2 and TRBJ1-1; D unresolved. The germline V gene has CDR1 SGHAT and CDR2 FQNNGV. V shed 5 bases and J shed 8 bases, with 24 bases lying between them. CDR3 size: 16 residues. CDR3 sequence: CASSPAGGLILPEAFF. In DNA form, the CDR3 reads TGTGCCAGCAGCCCGGCGGGAGGTTTGATACTTCCGGAAGCTTTCTTT.

The rearrangement uses TRBV5-1 and TRBJ2-7; 7 bases match TRBD1. Unmatched junction bases numbered 11, after V lost 4 bases and J lost 7 bases. Germline V gives CDR1 SGHRS, CDR2 YFSETQ. The CDR3 length is 14 residues. The CDR3 reads CASSQATGLEEQYF. CDR3 nucleotide sequence: TGCGCCAGCAGCCAGGCGACAGGGCTGGAGGAGCAGTACTTC.

This sequence joins TRBV20-1 and TRBJ2-7; TRBD1 matches 7 bases. The CDR3 is made up of 13 amino acids. Germline V gene sequence: CDR1 DFQATT, CDR2 SNEGSKA (reference sequence). Trimming removed 1 base from V and 7 bases from J; junction bases left unmatched: 7. CDR3 region: CSARGGQSEEQYF. Here the CDR3 DNA reads TGCAGTGCTAGAGGGGGACAGTCGGAGGAGCAGTACTTC.

The V and J genes are TRBV2 and TRBJ1-1; D is unresolved. The length of the CDR3 is 15 residues. Trimming pared 6 bases from V and 6 bases from J, leaving 20 bases between. Germline lookup yields CDR1 SNHLY and CDR2 FYNNEI. The CDR3 spells CASRPSEQTGAEAFF. CDR3 nucleotide sequence: TGTGCCAGCAGGCCATCGGAACAAACGGGCGCTGAAGCTTTCTTT.

This clonotype was counted a few times. One junction end disagrees with the germline gene, perhaps due to a read error. The CDR3 DNA reads as TGTGCTAGCAGCTTAGAGGGGGGCAGTAGCTCCTACAATGAGCAGTTCTTC. This gives the protein CASSLEGGSSSYNEQFF. This chain joins TRBV7-6 and TRBJ2-1; D possibly matches TRBD1 or TRBD2 (6 bases each). The length of the CDR3 is 17 residues. CDR1 is SGHVS, CDR2 FNYEAQ, per germline.

This chain joins TRBV2 and TRBJ2-1; no clear D. This CDR3 is 16 amino acids long. Germline V CDR1 and CDR2: SNHLY, FYNNEI. Trimming removed 11 bases at V and 1 base at J, with 21 bases between. In DNA, the CDR3 is TGTGCCGTGAGGCAGCGCGACCTAGTATCCTACAATGAGCAGTTCTTC. This encodes CAVRQRDLVSYNEQFF.

V gene TRBV20-1 combines with J gene TRBJ2-5, with a tentative D call TRBD1 (6 bases). Deletions cut 3 bases from V and 2 bases from J, with 10 bases between. Per germline, CDR1 DFQATT and CDR2 SNEGSKA (reference sequence). The CDR3 sequence is 13 residues long. CDR3 sequence reads: CSASDDRQETQYF. The DNA of the CDR3 is TGCAGTGCTAGCGACGACAGGCAAGAGACCCAGTACTTC.

In this sample, this clonotype turned up a few times. The chain links TRBV4-2 to TRBJ2-3; 8 positions match TRBD2. The V segment lost 8 bases and the J segment 2 bases; nucleotides outside the gene matches: 12. Germline V gene sequence: CDR1 LGHNA, CDR2 YNFKEQ. The CDR3 consists of 16 residues. CDR3 protein: CASPGNGGVNTDTQYF. The CDR3 coding sequence is TGTGCCAGCCCTGGGAACGGGGGGGTTAACACAGATACGCAGTATTTT.

This chain links TRBV24-1 with TRBJ2-1, with D maybe TRBD2 (6 bases). Germline V gives CDR1 KGHDR, CDR2 SFDVKD. This CDR3 has 16 amino acids. V was clipped by 0 bases and J by 0 bases, with 8 bases between them. The CDR3 nucleotides read TGTGCCACCAGTGATTTGCGGGGGAGCTCCTACAATGAGCAGTTCTTC. Amino acids: CATSDLRGSSYNEQFF.

This clonotype was detected only a few times. This sequence joins TRBV10-3 and TRBJ2-3; TRBD2 matches 11 bases. This CDR3 spans 15 amino acids. Germline assignment: CDR1 ENHRY and CDR2 SYGVKD. V lost 9 bases, J lost 2 bases, and 7 bases stayed unmatched. This CDR3 reads CAIFSGRGPTDTQYF. The DNA for the CDR3 is TGTGCCATTTTTAGCGGGAGGGGGCCCACAGATACGCAGTATTTT.

The chain links TRBV7-9 to TRBJ1-1, with D tentatively TRBD1 (6 bases). The germline gives CDR1 SEHNR, CDR2 FQNEAQ (reference sequence). The V and J ends lost 4 bases and 4 bases respectively, with 16 bases between them. The CDR3 loop spans 15 amino acids. CDR3 region: CASSSGGRVFTEAFF. Here the CDR3 DNA reads TGTGCCAGCAGCTCGGGGGGCCGCGTTTTCACTGAAGCTTTCTTT.

This clonotype was counted ten times or more. CDR3 nucleotide sequence: TGTGCCAGCAGCCACTGGGCCGAAGAGACCCAGTACTTC. This sequence encodes CASSHWAEETQYF. The gene calls are TRBV14 and TRBJ2-5; D is unresolved. The V end was cut by 3 bases, the J end by 3 bases, with 8 bases between. CDR1 SGHDN and CDR2 FVKESK come from the germline V gene. The CDR3 totals 13 residues.

This clonotype has ten or more counts. This chain uses TRBV7-2 with TRBJ2-3, with D hard to call. Trimming shortened V by 3 bases and J by 5 bases, and 3 bases separated the two germline ends. Germline V lookup: CDR1 SGHTA, CDR2 FQGNSA. This CDR3 comprises 11 residues. CDR3 in amino acids: CASSFEDTQYF. The CDR3, as DNA: TGTGCCAGCAGCTTCGAAGATACGCAGTATTTT.

This clonotype was counted many times. The chain couples TRBV7-6 to TRBJ2-3; no definite D call. Deletions cut 2 bases from V and 3 bases from J, with 9 bases between. Germline CDR1 and CDR2: SGHVS and FNYEAQ. CDR3 length equals 14 residues. CDR3 DNA: TGTGCCAGCAGCTTACGATCGAAGACAGATACGCAGTATTTT. Protein: CASSLRSKTDTQYF.

A word on this clonotype: Being one base from a much bigger clone, this may be a read error. The rearrangement joins TRBV5-6 to TRBJ1-3, with 10 bases fitting TRBD1. CDR3 length equals 17 residues. Per germline, CDR1 SGHDT and CDR2 YYEEEE. With V trimmed by 0 bases and J by 8 bases, 11 bases remained unmatched. Written as DNA, the CDR3 is TGTGCCAGCAGCTTGGCGCGACAGGGGGCCCTCGGAGACACCATATATTTT. As protein: CASSLARQGALGDTIYF.

This clonotype was picked up a small number of times. The chain links TRBV7-2 to TRBJ2-5, with TRBD2 as a possible D gene (6 bases). The germline CDR1 and CDR2 sequences are SGHTA and FQGNSA. The CDR3 is 16 residues long. Between the trimmed V and J ends, which lost 1 base and 1 base, there was a span of 13 bases. CDR3: CASSLGDFSRQETQYF. CDR3 DNA sequence: TGTGCCAGCAGCTTAGGGGACTTCTCACGCCAAGAGACCCAGTACTTC.

The chain is built from TRBV3-1 and TRBJ1-5; 7 bases line up with TRBD1. The CDR3 is 19 amino acids. CDR1 is LGHDT, CDR2 YNNKEL, per germline (reference sequence). With V trimmed by 5 bases and J by 4 bases, 20 bases remained unmatched. CDR3 DNA sequence: TGTGCCAGCAGCGAGGGACAGCAAGTGGGGCGCTCACAAAATCAGCCCCAGCATTTT. Its protein product is CASSEGQQVGRSQNQPQHF.

The chain uses TRBV10-2 and TRBJ1-4; D might be TRBD1 (5 bases). CDR1 and CDR2 from the germline V gene are WSHSY and SAAADI. This CDR3 is 16 amino acids long. Between the trimmed V and J ends, which lost 8 bases and 5 bases, there was a span of 21 bases. The CDR3 coding sequence is TGCGCCAGCGCGGCCGGCCTGGGACGGAGCAATGAAAAACTGTTTTTT. This gives the protein CASAAGLGRSNEKLFF.